What follows are 23 T cell receptor beta chains derived from one specimen sequenced in a study of T cell responses to AZD1222 COVID-19 vaccine. The protocol was immunoSEQ multiplex PCR, while the TCRdb copy is restricted to in-frame clones and leaves out a portion. The sample shows over 75,000 clones, 90% of them seen only once. The sample in question was peripheral blood, obtained on day 0 of AZD1222 vaccination. The source of these receptors is an adult in good health.

This chain connects TRBV6-2 or TRBV6-3 to TRBJ2-7, with D hard to call. The CDR3 length is 15 residues. CDR1 and CDR2 from the germline V gene are MNHEY and SVGEGT. V gave up 0 bases and J gave up 0 bases, with 9 bases separating them. This chain's CDR3 is CASSYSMSFSYEQYF. CDR3 nucleotide sequence: TGTGCCAGCAGTTACTCGATGAGTTTCTCCTACGAGCAGTACTTC.

This rearrangement joins TRBV29-1 to TRBJ2-3; D gene ambiguous. The CDR3 consists of 13 residues. Trimming pared 6 bases from V and 3 bases from J, leaving 13 bases between. CDR1 and CDR2 (germline): SQVTM, ANQGSEA. The CDR3 DNA is TGCAGCGTCCGAGGACGGGCAACAGATACGCAGTATTTT. As protein: CSVRGRATDTQYF.

This clone occurred once. The gene calls are TRBV7-9 and TRBJ1-1; 10 bases align to TRBD1. From germline, CDR1 is SEHNR and CDR2 FQNEAQ (reference sequence). Unmatched junction bases numbered 10, after V lost 5 bases and J lost 1 base. The CDR3 is made up of 17 amino acids. The CDR3 DNA follows: TGTGCCAGCAGCCCAGACGAGGGACAGGGGAGGAACACTGAAGCTTTCTTT. Encoded protein: CASSPDEGQGRNTEAFF.

This clone was detected only a few times. CDR3 sequence: CAWSPYRTPGEHQPQHF. CDR3 nucleotides: TGTGCCTGGAGTCCGTACAGGACCCCAGGGGAGCATCAGCCCCAGCATTTT. The rearrangement joins TRBV30 to TRBJ1-5, with D possibly TRBD1 on 6 matching bases. The germline CDR1 and CDR2 sequences are GTSNPN and SVGIG (reference sequence). This CDR3 region has 17 residues. V was trimmed by 2 bases and J by 5 bases, leaving 22 bases between them.

The gene calls are TRBV6-5 and TRBJ2-7, with a possible D match to TRBD2 (5 bases). CDR1 and CDR2 from the germline V gene are MNHEY and SVGAGI. V lost 0 bases and J 3 bases, leaving 6 bases between the germline ends. The length of the CDR3 is 13 residues. CDR3 residues: CASSYSRDYEQYF. The CDR3 DNA reads as TGTGCCAGCAGTTACTCCCGGGACTACGAGCAGTACTTC.

The chain uses TRBV27 and TRBJ2-2; 15 nucleotides align to TRBD2. This CDR3 is 15 amino acids long. Germline-derived CDR1 and CDR2 are MNHEY and SMNVEV (reference sequence). V lost 9 bases to trimming and J lost 7 bases; unmatched junction nucleotides: 6. The CDR3, as DNA: TGTGCCAGTAGGACTAGCGGGGGGGTCAGCGGGGAGCTGTTTTTT. Protein: CASRTSGGVSGELFF.

This chain uses TRBV5-1 with TRBJ2-7, with 9 bases aligning to TRBD2. The CDR3 is 14 amino acids. Per the germline V gene, CDR1 is SGHRS and CDR2 is YFSETQ. The V segment lost 2 bases and the J segment 2 bases; nucleotides outside the gene matches: 2. As DNA, the CDR3 is TGCGCCAGCAGCTTTAGCGGGGGAACCTACGAGCAGTACTTC. The encoded protein is CASSFSGGTYEQYF.

The chain recombines TRBV19 with TRBJ2-7; either TRBD1 or TRBD2 may supply D (5 bases each). The CDR3 loop spans 13 amino acids. CDR1 LNHDA and CDR2 SQIVND come from the germline V gene (reference sequence). V was clipped by 11 bases and J by 0 bases, with 14 bases between them. The CDR3, as DNA: TGTGCCTCCGGGACGGGGAACTCCTACGAGCAGTACTTC. Translation: CASGTGNSYEQYF.

The chain links TRBV2 to TRBJ1-5; weak D call: TRBD1 (6 bases). Germline CDR1 and CDR2: SNHLY and FYNNEI. V was shortened by 3 bases and J by 2 bases, with 11 bases between the two germline ends. This CDR3 contains 15 residues. The CDR3 region has the DNA TGTGCCAGCAGTGATCGAGGGGGGGGCAATCAGCCCCAGCATTTT. As protein: CASSDRGGGNQPQHF. Full variable domain (rest looked up from reference TRBV2 and TRBJ1-5): EPEVTQTPSHQVTQMGQEVILRCVPISNHLYFYWYRQILGQKVEFLVSFYNNEISEKSEIFDDQFSVERPDGSNFTLKIRSTKLEDSAMYFCASSDRGGGNQPQHFGDGTRLSIL.

V and J are TRBV2 and TRBJ1-2; D is unclear. V shed 0 bases and J shed 7 bases, with 9 bases lying between them. Germline assignment: CDR1 SNHLY and CDR2 FYNNEI. The CDR3 loop spans 13 amino acids. The CDR3 protein is CASSEAGRVGYTF. CDR3 in DNA: TGTGCCAGCAGTGAAGCCGGGAGGGTTGGCTACACCTTC.

Regarding this clone: Different DNA sequences within this sample yield the same CDR3. V and J are TRBV28 and TRBJ2-7; D ambiguous. V shed 4 bases and J shed 4 bases, with 5 bases lying between them. The length of the CDR3 is 11 residues. The V gene's germline CDR1 is MDHEN and CDR2 SYDVKM. This CDR3 is CASSSNYEQYF. The CDR3 coding sequence is TGTGCCAGCAGTTCAAATTACGAGCAGTACTTC.

V usage is TRBV5-1 and J usage is TRBJ2-2; the D gene is possibly TRBD2 (5 bases). Trimming shortened V by 0 bases and J by 3 bases, and 12 bases separated the two germline ends. Germline V gene lookup returns CDR1 SGHRS and CDR2 YFSETQ. The CDR3 covers 16 residues. The CDR3 nucleotides read TGCGCCAGCAGCTTGGTCCTCACTAGTTACACCGGGGAGCTGTTTTTT. As protein: CASSLVLTSYTGELFF.

This clone has only one observation. The rearrangement links TRBV13 to TRBJ2-7; TRBD2 is a possible D gene (5 bases). The germline CDR1 and CDR2 sequences are PRHDT and FYEKMQ (reference sequence). The CDR3 is 14 amino acids. Trimming took off 5 bases at V and 2 bases at J, with 13 bases between the two ends. The CDR3 region is CASSPGYGAYEQYF. DNA of the CDR3: TGTGCCAGCAGCCCGGGCTACGGGGCCTACGAGCAGTACTTC.

The chain carries TRBV5-6 and TRBJ2-1; D gene uncertain. The V and J ends lost 4 bases and 8 bases respectively, with 16 bases between them. Per the germline V gene, CDR1 is SGHDT and CDR2 is YYEEEE. The CDR3 runs 14 residues. CDR3 nucleotide sequence: TGTGCCAGCAGCCGTCGGGCGGCCCGCTATGAGCAGTTCTTC. It codes for CASSRRAARYEQFF.

V usage is TRBV5-1 and J usage is TRBJ1-1; D gene unclear. V dropped 0 bases and J dropped 1 base, with 10 bases sitting between them. Germline CDR1 reads SGHRS; CDR2 reads YFSETQ. This CDR3 comprises 15 residues. The CDR3 here is CASSLEGITNTEAFF. The CDR3 nucleotides read TGCGCCAGCAGCTTGGAGGGCATTACGAACACTGAAGCTTTCTTT.

V is TRBV3-1 (or the pseudogene TRBV3-2) and J is TRBJ1-2; TRBD1 matches at 10 bases. This CDR3 has 17 residues. CDR1 is LGHDT, CDR2 YNNKEL, per germline (reference sequence). V lost 3 bases, J lost 5 bases, and 12 bases stayed unmatched. For the CDR3, the DNA is TGTGCCAGCAGCCACCCCTCGGGGGGACAGGGGAGATATGGCTACACCTTC. Protein product: CASSHPSGGQGRYGYTF.

This clone was seen once. This rearrangement joins TRBV5-1 to TRBJ1-3, with 12 nucleotides matching TRBD1. Germline V gene data show CDR1 as SGHRS and CDR2 as YFSETQ. V lost 4 bases and J lost 4; bases outside the gene matches: 9. There are 17 residues in the CDR3. For the CDR3, the DNA is TGCGCCAGCAGCGAGGGGACAGGGGGCGCTTTAGGAAACACCATATATTTT. Residues: CASSEGTGGALGNTIYF. Supplemented by reference TRBV5-1 and TRBJ1-3, the full variable domain reads KAGVTQTPRYLIKTRGQQVTLSCSPISGHRSVSWYQQTPGQGLQFLFEYFSETQRNKGNFPGRFSGRQFSNSRSEMNVSTLELGDSALYLCASSEGTGGALGNTIYFGEGSWLTVV.

Turning to this clone: This specimen includes other DNA sequences encoding the same CDR3. The rearrangement links TRBV18 to TRBJ2-5; D is uncertain. The CDR3 runs 13 residues. Trimming stripped 2 bases from V and 2 bases from J, with 6 bases between. CDR1 and CDR2 (germline): KGHSH, LQKENI. The CDR3 reads CASSPNTQETQYF. The CDR3 coding sequence is TGTGCCAGCTCACCAAACACACAAGAGACCCAGTACTTC. The full variable domain, in which reference TRBV18 and TRBJ2-5 provide the parts outside the CDR3, is NAGVMQNPRHLVRRRGQEARLRCSPMKGHSHVYWYRQLPEEGLKFMVYLQKENIIDESGMPKERFSAEFPKEGPSILRIQQVVRGDSAAYFCASSPNTQETQYFGPGTRLLVL.

This clone was recorded a few times. V and J are TRBV29-1 and TRBJ2-1; tentatively, D is TRBD2 (6 bases). V lost 5 bases to trimming and J lost 4 bases, with 12 bases between them. Germline V gene lookup returns CDR1 SQVTM and CDR2 ANQGSEA. The CDR3 extends over 13 amino acids. CDR3 in DNA: TGCAGCGTTCGGGGACGGGGGTACAATGAGCAGTTCTTC. Translating gives CSVRGRGYNEQFF.

This sequence joins TRBV29-1 and TRBJ1-5; D ambiguous. From germline, CDR1 is SQVTM and CDR2 ANQGSEA. Trimming took 4 bases from V and 6 from J, leaving 16 bases between them. The CDR3 consists of 14 residues. The CDR3 protein is CSVGASGPSQPQHF. CDR3 DNA: TGCAGCGTTGGGGCATCAGGTCCATCTCAGCCCCAGCATTTT.

The rearrangement links TRBV6-2 or TRBV6-3 to TRBJ2-4; D may be TRBD1 (6 bases). V was pared by 6 bases and J by 7 bases, with 22 bases between. The CDR3 is 16 residues long. From germline, CDR1 is MNHEY and CDR2 SVGEGT. CDR3 in DNA: TGTGCCAGCAGCCCCCAGGGGAGAGGGTGGAGGAACATTCAGTACTTC. Translated: CASSPQGRGWRNIQYF.

This clone was seen more than once but under ten times. This chain joins TRBV20-1 and TRBJ2-1; no reliable D call. V lost 6 bases and J lost 11, with 14 bases in between. CDR3 length: 11 residues. In germline, CDR1 is DFQATT, CDR2 SNEGSKA (reference sequence). The CDR3 bases are TGCAGTGCCAACTACGGTAGGCAGCAGTTCTTC. Protein sequence: CSANYGRQQFF.

This rearrangement joins TRBV3-1 (or the pseudogene TRBV3-2) to TRBJ2-2; D unclear. The CDR3 has 12 residues. V was shortened by 5 bases and J by 7 bases, with 8 bases between the two germline ends. In germline, CDR1 is LGHDT, CDR2 YNNKEL (reference sequence). The CDR3: CASSEWDGELFF. The CDR3 nucleotides are TGTGCCAGCAGCGAGTGGGACGGGGAGCTGTTTTTT.